A selection of T cell receptor beta chains follows, all from one sample in a study of T cells after yellow fever vaccination. TCRdb reanalysed the 5' RACE reads using MiXCR and keeps one entry per CDR3 protein. This table holds about 220,000 distinct CDR3 sequences, 3% to 4% found once. The sequencing here drew on CD4+ T cells sorted from PBMCs, taken 10 days after the yellow fever booster vaccination. The receptor set was obtained from a man in his late teens or twenties who received the YFV17D yellow fever vaccine. The CDR3 runs from the conserved cysteine through the conserved F or W. The order of the fields is V gene, J gene, D gene, clone size, CDR3 protein, CDR3 DNA. The D gene is left open where the match is weak. Only part of the rows carry a size: once, few, many, or a class if the clone is expanded.

>TRBV7-3|TRBJ2-5|TRBD1|.
CASSLGGQGFGETQYF
TGTGCCAGCAGCTTAGGGGGACAGGGTTTCGGAGAGACCCAGTACTTC
>TRBV12-3/TRBV12-4|TRBJ2-2|.|many
CASSLLASGELFF
TGTGCCAGCAGTTTATTGGCGTCGGGGGAGCTGTTTTTT
>TRBV5-6|TRBJ2-1|.|.
CASSLFLRSEQFF
TGTGCCAGCAGCTTGTTCTTACGCTCCGAGCAGTTCTTC
>TRBV30|TRBJ1-2|.|few
CASSGPGRIKGYTF
TGTGCCTCGTCTGGACCGGGGCGGATAAAGGGCTACACCTTC
>TRBV12-3/TRBV12-4|TRBJ1-4|.|many
CASSGGSSDEKLFF
TGTGCCAGCAGCGGGGGGAGCAGTGATGAAAAACTGTTTTTT
>TRBV7-9|TRBJ2-2|.|few
CASSSSGRNTGELFF
TGTGCCAGCAGCTCCTCAGGCCGGAACACCGGGGAGCTGTTTTTT
>TRBV6-2/TRBV6-3|TRBJ2-4|TRBD2|many
CASSRPSGGAGANIQYF
TGTGCCAGCAGTAGGCCTAGCGGGGGGGCCGGGGCGAACATTCAGTACTTC
>TRBV11-2|TRBJ1-2|.|many
CASSLLAGVYYGYTF
TGTGCCAGCAGCTTATTGGCGGGGGTTTACTATGGCTACACCTTC
>TRBV20-1|TRBJ2-7|TRBD1|.
CSAPAGTAYEQYF
TGCAGTGCCCCGGCCGGGACAGCCTACGAGCAGTACTTC
>TRBV3-1|TRBJ1-5|.|few
CASSQVARDQPQHF
TGTGCCAGCAGCCAAGTGGCGAGGGATCAGCCCCAGCATTTT
>TRBV6-5|TRBJ2-1|.|few
CASNSEGEQFF
TGTGCCAGCAACAGTGAGGGTGAGCAGTTCTTC
>TRBV7-9|TRBJ1-6|.|many
CASSASGGYNSPLHF
TGTGCCAGCAGCGCCTCGGGGGGGTATAATTCACCCCTCCACTTT
>TRBV20-1|TRBJ2-1|.|few
CSAINPLPPYYYNEQFF
TGCAGTGCCATAAACCCACTGCCCCCCTACTACTACAATGAGCAGTTCTTC
>TRBV7-2|TRBJ1-4|TRBD1|many
CASSSQGGVEKLFF
TGTGCCAGCAGCTCCCAAGGGGGCGTTGAAAAACTGTTTTTT
>TRBV5-1|TRBJ1-1|TRBD1|many
CASSLKGGASTEAFF
TGCGCCAGCAGCTTAAAAGGGGGCGCATCGACTGAAGCTTTCTTT
>TRBV4-3|TRBJ2-3|TRBD2|.
CASSRRLAASTDTQYF
TGCGCCAGCAGCCGAAGGCTAGCGGCTAGCACAGATACGCAGTATTTT
>TRBV11-1|TRBJ2-1|.|.
CASSLNRDEQFF
TGTGCCAGCAGCCTAAACAGGGATGAGCAGTTCTTC
>TRBV20-1|TRBJ1-1|TRBD1|.
CSAKTGSGVWAEAFF
TGCAGTGCAAAGACAGGGTCCGGGGTTTGGGCTGAAGCTTTCTTT
>TRBV6-5|TRBJ2-3|TRBD2|many
CASSRLAGGTDTQYF
TGTGCCAGCAGTAGACTAGCGGGGGGCACAGATACGCAGTATTTT
>TRBV6-5|TRBJ1-1|TRBD1|few
CASSYGYGTGMNTEAFF
TGTGCCAGCAGTTACGGGTACGGGACAGGCATGAACACTGAAGCTTTCTTT
>TRBV4-2|TRBJ1-1|.|few
CASSHPLRGPEAFF
TGTGCCAGCAGCCATCCTTTAAGAGGCCCTGAAGCTTTCTTT
>TRBV5-1|TRBJ2-5|TRBD1|.
CASSPLGTGRETQYF
TGCGCCAGCAGCCCCCTAGGGACAGGGAGAGAGACCCAGTACTTC
>TRBV5-6|TRBJ1-5|.|many
CASSLPNQPQHF
TGTGCCAGCAGTTTGCCAAATCAGCCCCAGCATTTT
>TRBV25-1|TRBJ1-1|.|many
CASMGMNTEAFF
TGTGCCAGCATGGGGATGAACACTGAAGCTTTCTTT
>TRBV7-9|TRBJ1-1|.|many
CASSLGLGTNTEAFF
TGTGCCAGCAGCTTAGGGCTGGGGACGAACACTGAAGCTTTCTTT
>TRBV20-1|TRBJ1-2|TRBD1|few
CSASRGTGGAGYTF
TGCAGTGCTAGCCGGGGGACAGGGGGGGCTGGCTACACCTTC
>TRBV5-8|TRBJ2-3|.|.
CASSLNGAGLTDTQYF
TGTGCCAGCAGCTTGAATGGGGCAGGGTTGACAGATACGCAGTATTTT
>TRBV6-1|TRBJ1-2|.|.
CASSVNWGNGYTF
TGTGCCAGCAGTGTCAATTGGGGAAATGGCTACACCTTC
>TRBV12-3/TRBV12-4|TRBJ1-2|.|.
CASSQGFSYTF
TGTGCCAGCAGCCAGGGGTTTAGCTACACCTTC
>TRBV5-6|TRBJ2-5|.|many
CASSRSRGLAQETQYF
TGTGCCAGCAGCAGAAGCAGGGGACTTGCACAAGAGACCCAGTACTTC
>TRBV20-1|TRBJ2-3|TRBD2|many
CSSLAGGVADTQYF
TGCAGTTCCCTGGCGGGGGGTGTTGCAGATACGCAGTATTTT
>TRBV29-1|TRBJ2-3|.|many
CSVVGDGTDTQYF
TGCAGCGTTGTTGGGGACGGCACAGATACGCAGTATTTT
>TRBV10-2|TRBJ2-2|.|many
CASSELRTGELFF
TGCGCCAGCAGTGAGTTACGGACCGGGGAGCTGTTTTTT
>TRBV23-1|TRBJ1-4|.|few
CASSQSGGTNEKLFF
TGCGCCAGCAGTCAATCGGGGGGTACTAATGAAAAACTGTTTTTT
>TRBV6-5|TRBJ1-1|.|.
CASSYSSQVREAFF
TGTGCCAGCAGTTACTCGAGTCAGGTCAGAGAAGCTTTCTTT
>TRBV9|TRBJ1-4|.|many
CASSVGYSSYNEKLFF
TGTGCCAGCAGCGTTGGTTATAGCAGTTATAATGAAAAACTGTTTTTT
>TRBV29-1|TRBJ2-5|TRBD1|few
CSWGDRYPETQYF
TGCAGCTGGGGGGACAGGTATCCAGAGACCCAGTACTTC
>TRBV20-1|TRBJ1-5|.|many
CSASRSSNQPQHF
TGCAGTGCTAGTAGGTCTAGCAATCAGCCCCAGCATTTT
>TRBV7-2|TRBJ1-4|.|many
CASSRGQTKHEKLFF
TGTGCCAGCAGCCGAGGACAGACTAAACATGAAAAACTGTTTTTT
>TRBV6-5|TRBJ1-5|.|few
CASKGGGSSNQPQHF
TGTGCCAGCAAGGGGGGCGGGTCAAGCAATCAGCCCCAGCATTTT
>TRBV5-1|TRBJ1-2|TRBD1|.
CASRKGQTYGYTF
TGCGCCAGCAGGAAGGGACAGACCTATGGCTACACCTTC
>TRBV7-9|TRBJ2-7|.|many
CASSLGGTSYEQYF
TGTGCCAGCAGCTTAGGCGGGACCTCCTACGAGCAGTACTTC
>TRBV6-2/TRBV6-3|TRBJ2-2|.|few
CASSYYGGLVTGELFF
TGTGCCAGCAGTTACTACGGGGGGCTCGTCACCGGGGAGCTGTTTTTT
>TRBV24-1|TRBJ2-2|.|many
CATSDPQGNTGELFF
TGTGCCACCAGTGACCCTCAGGGGAACACCGGGGAGCTGTTTTTT
>TRBV5-1|TRBJ2-2|.|many
CASSPVPTGELFF
TGCGCCAGCAGCCCAGTTCCCACCGGGGAGCTGTTTTTT
>TRBV24-1|TRBJ2-3|.|.
CATSDPRVGADTQYF
TGTGCCACCAGTGATCCCAGGGTCGGGGCAGATACGCAGTATTTT
>TRBV21-1|TRBJ1-6|.|.
CASSPLGTYNSPLHF
TGTGCCAGCAGCCCATTGGGAACTTATAATTCACCCCTCCACTTT
>TRBV5-1|TRBJ2-5|.|many
CASSPGRGRQETQYF
TGCGCCAGCAGCCCGGGTCGAGGGCGCCAAGAGACCCAGTACTTC
>TRBV28|TRBJ2-2|.|.
CASSFWFRGGIGELFF
TGTGCCAGCAGTTTTTGGTTCAGGGGGGGTATCGGGGAGCTGTTTTTT
>TRBV10-1|TRBJ2-2|TRBD1|many
CASSQQGANSGELFF
TGCGCCAGCAGTCAACAGGGGGCGAATAGCGGGGAGCTGTTTTTT
>TRBV24-1|TRBJ2-7|.|.
CATSDPKSDEQYF
TGTGCCACCAGTGATCCCAAGAGCGACGAGCAGTACTTC
>TRBV5-1|TRBJ2-5|.|.
CASSLAPGNQETQYF
TGCGCCAGCAGCTTGGCCCCCGGGAACCAAGAGACCCAGTACTTC